Described below is a single T cell receptor beta chain sequence and its context. Antigen: not known. These data originate in a study of cytomegalovirus exposure and HLA in healthy donors. Study-wide points: Later, an analysis found that common viral pathogens appeared to be linked with several of the most significant clusters.

The CDR3 sequence is 13 residues long. V was cut by 3 bases and J by 8 bases, with 13 bases left in between. Germline CDR1 is SNHLY and CDR2 is FYNNEI. Amplification used 60 Vbeta primers and 13 Jbeta primers. Method: immunoSEQ multiplex PCR; TCRdb's copy keeps in-frame clones and lacks some. Among around 140,000 clones, roughly 71% were seen once, and the ten largest hold 7%. V usage is TRBV2 and J usage is TRBJ1-2; D gene unclear. This TCR came from a young man in good health and CMV-seronegative. Sequencing was done on a sample of PBMCs. The CDR3 sequence: CASSDTPPVGYTF. CDR3 coding DNA: TGTGCCAGCAGTGACACCCCCCCGGTGGGCTACACCTTC.